The clone carrying this TCR beta chain occurred a few times. What it binds is not known. These data come from a study of T-cell reconstitution after alpha-beta-depleted transplantation in children. Unique molecular identifiers tagged the TCRbeta library. One entry per CDR3 protein, called by TCRdb with MiXCR from the PCR reads. The sample records around 580,000 distinct CDR3 sequences, over 20% being singletons. Study findings and constraints: Roughly two months post-transplant, alpha-beta T cells reportedly originated from several hundred graft clones that had expanded.

V lost 1 base, J lost 7 bases, and 14 bases lay in between. CDR1 and CDR2 (germline): DFQATT, SNEGSKA (reference sequence). This CDR3 is built from 14 residues. The sequencing used PBMCs, collected before TCRalphabeta/CD19-depleted stem cell transplant. The sequence came from a boy in the first two years of life with Wiskott-Aldrich syndrome, due to receive a stem cell transplant. The rearrangement joins TRBV20-1 to TRBJ1-3; tentative D call: TRBD1 (6 bases). The CDR3 nucleotides read TGCAGTGCTAGAGTCGGCAGGGGTGTGAACACCATATATTTT. Translation: CSARVGRGVNTIYF.